Following are 9 T cell receptor beta chains from one sample sequenced in a study of lymphopenia after photon versus proton radiotherapy. Libraries were prepared by immunoSEQ multiplex PCR; TCRdb keeps only in-frame clonotypes and omits some of them. The data show under 70,000 clones, just under 95% seen once. The sample here was peripheral blood, taken from a patient treated with photon-based radiotherapy. These receptors came from a woman in her forties with cholangiocarcinoma.

This chain connects TRBV28 to TRBJ1-1; D is ambiguous. The germline V gene has CDR1 MDHEN and CDR2 SYDVKM. The CDR3 covers 15 residues. The ends were cut back, 7 bases at V and 0 bases at J, with 15 bases in the middle. The CDR3 reads CASIFSDLVNTEAFF. CDR3 coding DNA: TGTGCCAGCATCTTTAGCGACCTTGTGAACACTGAAGCTTTCTTT.

CDR3 sequence: CAWNPMAELYGYTF. The CDR3 DNA reads as TGTGCCTGGAACCCCATGGCAGAACTCTATGGCTACACCTTC. The chain joins TRBV30 to TRBJ1-2; D uncertain. Looked up from germline, CDR1 is GTSNPN and CDR2 is SVGIG (reference sequence). V lost 4 bases and J lost 4, with 16 bases in between. This CDR3 has 14 amino acids.

The chain is built from TRBV6-6 and TRBJ1-1; no clear D. Germline loops: CDR1 MNHNY, CDR2 SVGAGI (reference sequence). The CDR3 is 12 residues long. Trimming removed 9 bases from V and 0 bases from J, with 8 bases in between. CDR3 loop: CASFFMNTEAFF. Written as DNA, the CDR3 is TGTGCCAGTTTTTTTATGAACACTGAAGCTTTCTTT.

The V call is TRBV2, the J call TRBJ2-7; 9 nucleotides line up with TRBD1. V trimming: 6 bases; J trimming: 2 bases; junction bases outside the gene matches: 5. This CDR3 spans 14 amino acids. From germline, CDR1 is SNHLY and CDR2 FYNNEI. The CDR3 sequence is CASRTGTGTYEQYF. The DNA of the CDR3 is TGTGCCAGCAGAACCGGGACAGGGACCTACGAGCAGTACTTC.

The chain carries TRBV7-3 and TRBJ2-2; no clear D. This CDR3 is 15 amino acids long. Germline V lookup: CDR1 SGHTA, CDR2 FQGTGA. With 5 bases removed from V and 0 bases from J, the gap between germline ends came to 10 bases. CDR3 sequence: CASSPPGANTGELFF. The CDR3 DNA follows: TGTGCCAGCAGCCCCCCAGGAGCGAACACCGGGGAGCTGTTTTTT.

V usage is TRBV6-5 and J usage is TRBJ2-7; TRBD1 or TRBD2 may be the D gene (5 bases each). The CDR3 loop spans 15 amino acids. Trimming took off 2 bases at V and 2 bases at J, with 13 bases between the two ends. Germline values: CDR1 MNHEY, CDR2 SVGAGI. The CDR3 DNA is TGTGCCAGCAGTTACCGAGGGACGGTTACCTACGAGCAGTACTTC. It codes for CASSYRGTVTYEQYF.

The gene calls are TRBV18 and TRBJ2-1; 11 bases are shared with TRBD2. The CDR3 has 15 residues. CDR1 and CDR2 (germline): KGHSH, LQKENI. The ends lost 6 bases at V and 0 bases at J; junction bases unmatched: 1. CDR3 sequence reads: CASSLAGGSYNEQFF. In DNA, the CDR3 is TGTGCCAGCTCGCTAGCGGGAGGCTCCTACAATGAGCAGTTCTTC.

The genes are TRBV7-2 and TRBJ2-1; the D is unclear. The germline V and J ends were trimmed by 6 bases and 7 bases, with 13 bases remaining between them. The CDR3 covers 13 residues. Germline V gene lookup returns CDR1 SGHTA and CDR2 FQGNSA. CDR3 bases: TGTGCCAGCAGTCCTCGAGGTGGGAATGAGCAGTTCTTC. It yields the protein CASSPRGGNEQFF.

The V call is TRBV19, the J call TRBJ1-6; maybe TRBD1 (5 bases). Germline V gives CDR1 LNHDA, CDR2 SQIVND (reference sequence). This CDR3 spans 14 amino acids. V dropped 3 bases and J dropped 6 bases, with 9 bases sitting between them. The CDR3 is CASSITGANSPLHF. The DNA of the CDR3 is TGTGCCAGTAGTATCACCGGGGCTAATTCACCCCTCCACTTT.